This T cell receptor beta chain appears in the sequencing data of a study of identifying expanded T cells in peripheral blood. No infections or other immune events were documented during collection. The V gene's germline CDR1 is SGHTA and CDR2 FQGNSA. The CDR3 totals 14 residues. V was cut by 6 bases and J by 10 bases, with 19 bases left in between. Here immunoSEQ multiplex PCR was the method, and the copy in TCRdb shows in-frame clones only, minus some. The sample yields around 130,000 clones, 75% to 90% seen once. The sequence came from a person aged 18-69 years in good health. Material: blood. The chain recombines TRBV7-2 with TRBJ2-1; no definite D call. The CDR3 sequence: CASSPRPEHFEQFF. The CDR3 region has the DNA TGTGCCAGCAGTCCACGCCCCGAGCATTTCGAGCAGTTCTTC.